This T cell receptor (beta chain) is drawn from a study of early T cells in non-severe SARS-CoV-2 infection. Study-level information: Sequencing was performed on bulk RNA from unsorted whole blood, leaving chains unpaired. Study-level results: The study's VDJdb matching favored anti-spike CD8 responses and missed private and CD4 specificities.

TCRdb recomputed calls from the 5' RACE reads with MiXCR, one row per CDR3 protein. The table includes some 82,000 distinct CDR3 sequences, approximately 12% detected once. About this clonotype: Its antigen is not known.

The V gene lost 6 bases and the J gene lost 0 bases, with 16 bases spanning the gap. The germline V gene has CDR1 SGHAT and CDR2 FQNNGV. The CDR3 contains 16 residues. This chain connects TRBV11-2 to TRBJ2-3; D possibly corresponds to TRBD2 (7 bases). This receptor was taken from an adult who was a healthcare worker with PCR-confirmed SARS-CoV-2 infection or an uninfected control (not recorded which). Sequenced material: whole blood, taken at baseline. The CDR3 nucleotides read TGTGCCAGCAGTCAGGAGAGGGGGGGCAGCACAGATACGCAGTATTTT. Translated, it gives CASSQERGGSTDTQYF.